Listed below are T cell receptor beta chains from one sample, sequenced in a study of T cells in Graves' hyperthyroidism and ophthalmopathy. TCRdb redid the calling of the multiplex PCR reads with MiXCR, one entry per CDR3 protein. The sample holds a few hundred thousand distinct CDR3 sequences, 18% seen once. The sequenced sample consisted of blood. These receptors were obtained from a woman aged 45-65 years with Graves' hyperthyroidism. The CDR3 runs from the conserved cysteine through the conserved F or W.

v_gene: TRBV20-1; j_gene: TRBJ1-5; CDR3aa: CSARQGDQPQHF
v_gene: TRBV6-2/TRBV6-3; j_gene: TRBJ1-1; CDR3aa: CASRLGGMNTEAFF
v_gene: TRBV29-1; j_gene: TRBJ2-3; CDR3aa: CSVVQLGTDTQYF
v_gene: TRBV7-8; j_gene: TRBJ2-1; CDR3aa: CASSLARATGYNEQFF
v_gene: TRBV15; j_gene: TRBJ2-5; CDR3aa: CATSRGLVGTQETQYF
v_gene: TRBV27; j_gene: TRBJ2-7; CDR3aa: CASSRKLPGLAGDEQYF
v_gene: TRBV27; j_gene: TRBJ1-5; CDR3aa: CASSLSWTNQPQHF
v_gene: TRBV28; j_gene: TRBJ2-5; CDR3aa: CASSLYLTGTQETQYF